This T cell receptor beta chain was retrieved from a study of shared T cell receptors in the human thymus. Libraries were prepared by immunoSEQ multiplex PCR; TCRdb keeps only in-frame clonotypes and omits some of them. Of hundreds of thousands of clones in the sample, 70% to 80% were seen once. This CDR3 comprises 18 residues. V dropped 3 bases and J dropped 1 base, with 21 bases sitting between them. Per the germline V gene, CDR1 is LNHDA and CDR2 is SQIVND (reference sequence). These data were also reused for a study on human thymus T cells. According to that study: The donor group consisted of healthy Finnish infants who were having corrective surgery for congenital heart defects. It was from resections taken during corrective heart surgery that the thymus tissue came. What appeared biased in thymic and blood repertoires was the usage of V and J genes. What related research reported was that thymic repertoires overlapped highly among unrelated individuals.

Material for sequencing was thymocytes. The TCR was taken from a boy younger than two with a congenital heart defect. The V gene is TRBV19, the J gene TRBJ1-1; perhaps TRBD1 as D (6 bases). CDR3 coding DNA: TGTGCCAGTAGTATGATGTTTAGGGCAGGGGCCGCGAACACTGAAGCTTTCTTT. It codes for CASSMMFRAGAANTEAFF.